These 12 T cell receptor beta chains share one sample of origin, sequenced in a study of T cell repertoires in cytomegalovirus infection (dated by TCRdb to about 2019). Antigens for these TCRs are unknown. Sequencing used an Illumina HiSeq 1500. TCRdb reworked the public reads: Q25 trimming with fastp, MiXCR clone assembly, productive beta chains retained. Every CDR3 protein is listed once, alongside the most common genes and DNA of its rows. The sample data list some 920,000 distinct CDR3 sequences, and 30% to 40% of these were observed just once. The ten largest clones represent more than 13% of the sample. The treatment or condition label on this specimen signifies: in vitro stimulation with specific CMV peptide epitopes to enrich CMV-specific T cells. The sample here was cultured CD8+ T cells from PBMCs, taken from culture after CMV antigen stimulation. Receptors originate from a human donor in good health (CMV status not recorded). Some clones in this sample may be carry-over from other donors' samples.

V is TRBV5-1 and J is TRBJ1-4; possible D gene TRBD1, 5 bases. Germline CDR1 SGHRS, CDR2 YFSETQ. Trimming removed 3 bases at V and 8 bases at J, with 14 bases between. CDR3 length: 14 residues. The CDR3 coding sequence is TGCGCCAGCAGCTCGGGACGAGGGGACGAAAAACTGTTTTTT. It translates to CASSSGRGDEKLFF.

Many counts were recorded for this clonotype. The CDR3 spells CASSPGQGRNQPQHF. DNA of the CDR3: TGTGCCAGCAGCCCCGGACAGGGAAGGAATCAGCCCCAGCATTTT. J is TRBJ1-5 and V is TRBV7-2, with TRBD1 matching 8 bases. V shed 5 bases and J 4 bases; nucleotides not matched to a gene: 7. This CDR3 region has 15 residues. The germline CDR1 and CDR2 sequences are SGHTA and FQGNSA.

This clonotype was recorded at least ten times. Sequence at one end of the junction differs from germline and may be a read error. The chain carries TRBV7-7 and TRBJ2-1; tentatively, D is TRBD1 (6 bases). The V gene's germline CDR1 is SSHAT and CDR2 FNYEAQ (reference sequence). The CDR3 contains 15 residues. The CDR3 coding sequence is TGTGCTAGCAGCCCGATTCTAAAGGGGGACAATGAGCAGTTCTTC. It codes for CASSPILKGDNEQFF.

The chain joins TRBV6-6 to TRBJ2-2, with 7 bases lining up with TRBD1. Germline V gives CDR1 MNHNY, CDR2 SVGAGI (reference sequence). V lost 8 bases and J lost 5; bases outside the gene matches: 11. There are 15 residues in the CDR3. Here the CDR3 reads CASGKNRGVTGELFF. In DNA, the CDR3 is TGTGCCAGCGGGAAAAACAGGGGAGTGACCGGGGAGCTGTTTTTT.

This clonotype was seen more than once but under ten times. For the CDR3, the DNA is TGCGCCAGCAGCCAAGCCTTGCGGGGGGCTGCAGATACGCAGTATTTT. Its protein is CASSQALRGAADTQYF. The chain recombines TRBV4-1 with TRBJ2-3; 8 bases match TRBD2. The CDR3 totals 16 residues. The V segment lost 1 base and the J segment 4 bases; nucleotides outside the gene matches: 7. Germline V CDR1 and CDR2: MGHRA, YSYEKL.

This clonotype was recorded at least ten times. This chain links TRBV7-6 with TRBJ1-4; 8 bases agree with TRBD1. V lost 4 bases and J lost 1; bases outside the gene matches: 2. This CDR3 is 15 amino acids long. Germline CDR1 SGHVS, CDR2 FNYEAQ. CDR3 nucleotides: TGTGCCAGCAGCTCCGGGACAGGAACTAATGAAAAACTGTTTTTT. Protein: CASSSGTGTNEKLFF.

There are a few counts of this clonotype. This chain links TRBV4-1 with TRBJ1-1, with D perhaps TRBD1 (6 bases). In germline, CDR1 is MGHRA, CDR2 YSYEKL. Trimming left V 6 bases short and J 4 bases short, with 21 bases between. The length of the CDR3 is 16 residues. The CDR3 region has the DNA TGCGCCAGCAGTTCCGACTGGACAGATCGTTTCACTGAAGCTTTCTTT. It yields the protein CASSSDWTDRFTEAFF.

The sample holds many counts of this clonotype. The rearrangement uses TRBV7-6 and TRBJ2-1; 8 bases match TRBD2. Per germline, CDR1 SGHVS and CDR2 FNYEAQ. The length of the CDR3 is 18 residues. The V segment lost 5 bases and the J segment 7 bases; nucleotides outside the gene matches: 19. DNA for the CDR3: TGTGCCAGCAGCCTCATCCCTACTAGCGGCCGGGAATGGAATGAGCAGTTCTTC. As protein: CASSLIPTSGREWNEQFF.

This clonotype was detected ten times or more. The rearrangement links TRBV7-6 to TRBJ2-1, with a tentative D call TRBD1 (5 bases). V dropped 5 bases and J dropped 8 bases, with 22 bases sitting between them. This CDR3 comprises 16 residues. Germline lookup yields CDR1 SGHVS and CDR2 FNYEAQ. The CDR3 DNA reads TGTGCCAGCAGCCCGAAGTCCTATGACTGGGGCGATGAGCAGTTCTTC. This sequence encodes CASSPKSYDWGDEQFF. The whole variable domain, filled in from reference TRBV7-6 and TRBJ2-1, reads GAGVSQSPRYKVTKRGQDVALRCDPISGHVSLYWYRQALGQGPEFLTYFNYEAQQDKSGLPNDRFSAERPEGSISTLTIQRTEQRDSAMYRCASSPKSYDWGDEQFFGPGTRLTVL.

This clonotype has a count of ten or more. This rearrangement joins TRBV7-3 to TRBJ2-1, with D possibly matching TRBD2 (7 bases). There are 16 residues in the CDR3. CDR1 is SGHTA, CDR2 FQGTGA, per germline. The V end was cut by 7 bases, the J end by 0 bases, with 16 bases between. The CDR3 sequence: CASTYLGGGSYNEQFF. Here the CDR3 DNA reads TGTGCCAGCACCTACTTAGGGGGGGGCTCCTACAATGAGCAGTTCTTC.

The V call is TRBV27, the J call TRBJ2-3; perhaps TRBD1 as D (6 bases). There are 15 residues in the CDR3. With 4 bases removed from V and 2 bases from J, the gap between germline ends came to 13 bases. The germline V gene encodes CDR1 MNHEY and CDR2 SMNVEV (reference sequence). The CDR3 loop reads CASSYDTGHTDTQYF. The CDR3 DNA sequence: TGTGCCAGCAGTTACGATACAGGGCACACAGATACGCAGTATTTT.

This clonotype appeared many times. This rearrangement joins TRBV7-2 to TRBJ1-5; 8 nucleotides line up with TRBD1. CDR3 length: 15 residues. CDR1 SGHTA and CDR2 FQGNSA come from the germline V gene. Trimming took 2 bases from V and 3 from J; bases not matched to a gene: 3. This chain's CDR3 is CASSLNRGDNQPQHF. The CDR3 DNA is TGTGCCAGCAGCTTAAACAGGGGGGACAATCAGCCCCAGCATTTT.